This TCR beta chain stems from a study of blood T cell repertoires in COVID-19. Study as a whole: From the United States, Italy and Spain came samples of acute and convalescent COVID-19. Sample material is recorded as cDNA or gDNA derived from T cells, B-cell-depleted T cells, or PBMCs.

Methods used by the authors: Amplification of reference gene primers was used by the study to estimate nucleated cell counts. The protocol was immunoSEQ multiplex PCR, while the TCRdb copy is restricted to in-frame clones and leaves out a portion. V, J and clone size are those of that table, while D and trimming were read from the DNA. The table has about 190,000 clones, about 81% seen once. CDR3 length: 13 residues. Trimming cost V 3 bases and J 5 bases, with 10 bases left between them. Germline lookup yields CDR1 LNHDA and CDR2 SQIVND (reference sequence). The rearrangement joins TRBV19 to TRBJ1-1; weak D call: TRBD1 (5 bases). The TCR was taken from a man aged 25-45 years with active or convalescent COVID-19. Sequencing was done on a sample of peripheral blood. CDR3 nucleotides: TGTGCCAGTAGTATCGCGGGGCGAACTGAAGCTTTCTTT. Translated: CASSIAGRTEAFF.